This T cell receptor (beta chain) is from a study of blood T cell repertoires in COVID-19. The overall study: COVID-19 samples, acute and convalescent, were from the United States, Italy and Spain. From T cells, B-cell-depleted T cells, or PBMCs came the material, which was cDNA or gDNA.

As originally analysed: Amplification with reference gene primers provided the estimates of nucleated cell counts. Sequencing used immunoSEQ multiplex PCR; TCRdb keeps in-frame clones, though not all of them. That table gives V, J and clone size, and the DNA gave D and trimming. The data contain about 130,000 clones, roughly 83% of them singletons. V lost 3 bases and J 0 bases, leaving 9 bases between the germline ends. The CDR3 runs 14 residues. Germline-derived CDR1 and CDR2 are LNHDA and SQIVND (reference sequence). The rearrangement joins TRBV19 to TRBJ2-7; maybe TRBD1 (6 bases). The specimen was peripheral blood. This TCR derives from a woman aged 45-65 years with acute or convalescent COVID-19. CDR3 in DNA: TGTGCCAGTAGTATCAGGGGACCCTCCTACGAGCAGTACTTC. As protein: CASSIRGPSYEQYF.